This T cell receptor beta chain was recorded in a study of T cell repertoires in cytomegalovirus infection. Study background: Selection of CMV epitopes for the study included recently identified HLA-C-restricted and well-studied HLA-B-restricted ones. Study-wide points: Cumulative public TCR beta family frequency identified CMV carriers with the relevant HLA. The ex vivo response was dominated by HLA-C-restricted CMV-specific TCR beta clonotypes.

From germline, CDR1 is MNHEY and CDR2 SMNVEV (reference sequence). The CDR3 has 18 amino acids. Trimming shortened V by 2 bases and J by 0 bases, and 14 bases separated the two germline ends. Comment on this clonotype: The antigen is undetermined.

MiXCR, run by TCRdb on the reads, gives a single entry per CDR3 protein. The data contain around 570,000 distinct CDR3 sequences, about 40% of them singletons. Sequenced here: cultured PBMCs, sampled from culture after CMV antigen stimulation. The source is a human donor in good health (CMV status not recorded). Some clones in this sample may be carry-over from other donors' samples. The rearrangement joins TRBV27 to TRBJ1-6; no firm D call. CDR3 sequence (DNA): TGTGCCAGCAGTTTAAGCGATCCGGCGAGCTCCTATAATTCACCCCTCCACTTT. Residues: CASSLSDPASSYNSPLHF.